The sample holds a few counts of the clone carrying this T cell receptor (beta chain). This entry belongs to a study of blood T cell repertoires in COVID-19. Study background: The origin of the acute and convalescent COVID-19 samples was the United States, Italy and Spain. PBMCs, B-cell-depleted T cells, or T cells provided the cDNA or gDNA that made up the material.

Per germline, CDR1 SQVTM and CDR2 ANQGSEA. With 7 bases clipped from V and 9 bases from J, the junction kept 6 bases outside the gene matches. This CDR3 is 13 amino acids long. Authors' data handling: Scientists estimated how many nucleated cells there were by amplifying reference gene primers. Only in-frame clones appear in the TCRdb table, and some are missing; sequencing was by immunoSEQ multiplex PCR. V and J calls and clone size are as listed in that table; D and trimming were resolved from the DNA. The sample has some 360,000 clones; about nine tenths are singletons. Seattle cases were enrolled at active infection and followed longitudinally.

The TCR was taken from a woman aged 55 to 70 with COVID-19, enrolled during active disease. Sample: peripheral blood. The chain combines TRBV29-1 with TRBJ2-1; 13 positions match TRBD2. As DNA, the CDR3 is TGCAGCGCCGGGACTAGCGGGGAAGGTGAGCAGTTCTTC. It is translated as CSAGTSGEGEQFF.